This entry lists 9 T cell receptor beta chains sequenced from one sample in a study of cytomegalovirus exposure and HLA in healthy donors. PCR used 60 Vbeta primers and 13 Jbeta primers. TCRdb's copy holds only in-frame clones and misses some; the assay was immunoSEQ multiplex PCR. This sample has approximately 150,000 clones, with more than 75% found just once. The sequencing input was PBMCs. The receptors here all came from a man aged 18 to 35 in good health and CMV-seropositive.

The gene calls are TRBV10-2 and TRBJ1-1; 8 bases are a match to TRBD1. The CDR3 has 14 amino acids. With V trimmed by 7 bases and J by 1 base, 5 bases remained unmatched. Per germline, CDR1 WSHSY and CDR2 SAAADI. The CDR3 is CASTLDRANTEAFF. The DNA of the CDR3 is TGCGCCAGCACCCTGGACAGGGCGAACACTGAAGCTTTCTTT.

The chain has TRBV2 and TRBJ2-1; no firm D call. Germline CDR1 SNHLY, CDR2 FYNNEI. Trimming cost V 3 bases and J 0 bases, with 6 bases left between them. The CDR3 is made up of 14 amino acids. CDR3 nucleotides: TGTGCCAGCAGTGACTCTCGCTCCTACAATGAGCAGTTCTTC. Its translation: CASSDSRSYNEQFF.

The CDR3 coding sequence is TGTGCCAGCAGCCCCGGACAGGGGTATGGCTACACCTTC. Translated, it gives CASSPGQGYGYTF. This chain joins TRBV14 and TRBJ1-2; TRBD1 matches at 9 bases. The CDR3 runs to 13 residues. Germline lookup yields CDR1 SGHDN and CDR2 FVKESK. The trim removed 4 bases at V and 5 bases at J, leaving 2 bases unmatched.

The gene calls are TRBV5-1 and TRBJ1-2; D may be TRBD1 (5 bases). The V gene's germline CDR1 is SGHRS and CDR2 YFSETQ. Trimming shortened V by 2 bases and J by 1 base, and 12 bases separated the two germline ends. The CDR3 totals 15 residues. The CDR3 loop reads CASSFGGGINYGYTF. DNA for the CDR3: TGCGCCAGCAGCTTTGGGGGGGGGATTAACTATGGCTACACCTTC.

This rearrangement joins TRBV9 to TRBJ1-2; 9 bases are a match to TRBD1. Germline V gene sequence: CDR1 SGDLS, CDR2 YYNGEE. V gave up 3 bases and J gave up 8 bases; unmatched junction bases: 5. This CDR3 spans 13 amino acids. CDR3 loop: CASSDRGLGGYTF. The CDR3 coding sequence is TGTGCCAGCAGCGACAGGGGGCTAGGGGGCTACACCTTC. Combining the CDR3 with reference TRBV9 and TRBJ1-2 gives the whole variable domain DSGVTQTPKHLITATGQRVTLRCSPRSGDLSVYWYQQSLDQGLQFLIQYYNGEERAKGNILERFSAQQFPDLHSELNLSSLELGDSALYFCASSDRGLGGYTFGSGTRLTVV.

V is TRBV6-1 and J is TRBJ1-2; 7 bases are shared with TRBD1. After removal of 10 bases from V and 8 bases from J, the junction contained 7 bases not matched to a gene. Germline CDR1 and CDR2: MNHNS and SASEGT. CDR3 size: 11 residues. The chain's CDR3 is CATTGAWGYTF. Here the CDR3 DNA reads TGTGCCACCACAGGGGCCTGGGGCTACACCTTC.

This chain uses TRBV11-2 with TRBJ2-1; 10 bases map to TRBD2. The CDR3 extends over 15 amino acids. V lost 5 bases, J lost 6 bases, and 7 bases stayed unmatched. From germline, CDR1 is SGHAT and CDR2 FQNNGV. CDR3 loop: CASSTYLAGANEQFF. CDR3 nucleotides: TGTGCCAGCAGCACGTATCTAGCGGGAGCCAATGAGCAGTTCTTC.

This sequence joins TRBV30 and TRBJ2-7, with D possibly being TRBD1 (6 bases). Germline-derived CDR1 and CDR2 are GTSNPN and SVGIG (reference sequence). V was clipped by 1 base and J by 0 bases, with 13 bases between them. The CDR3 consists of 15 residues. CDR3 protein: CAWSGQDSLSYEQYF. The DNA of the CDR3 is TGTGCCTGGAGTGGACAGGACAGCCTCTCCTACGAGCAGTACTTC.

The rearrangement links TRBV6-1 to TRBJ2-7; TRBD1 matches at 9 bases. Germline CDR1 MNHNS, CDR2 SASEGT. This CDR3 comprises 14 residues. V shed 4 bases, J shed 6 bases, and the junction held 7 bases outside the gene matches. Here the CDR3 reads CASSAGTGSLEQYF. The CDR3 DNA follows: TGTGCCAGCAGTGCCGGGACAGGGAGTCTCGAGCAGTACTTC.